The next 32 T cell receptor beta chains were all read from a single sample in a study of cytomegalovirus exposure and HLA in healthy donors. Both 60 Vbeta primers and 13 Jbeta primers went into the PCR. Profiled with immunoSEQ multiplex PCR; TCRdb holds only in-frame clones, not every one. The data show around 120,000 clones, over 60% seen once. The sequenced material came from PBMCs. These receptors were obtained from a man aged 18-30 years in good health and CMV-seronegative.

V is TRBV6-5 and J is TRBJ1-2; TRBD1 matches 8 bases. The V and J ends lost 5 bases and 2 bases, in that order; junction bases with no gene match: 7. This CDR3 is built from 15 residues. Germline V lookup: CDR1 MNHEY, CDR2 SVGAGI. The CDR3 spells CASSRTGRGNYGYTF. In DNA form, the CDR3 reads TGTGCCAGCAGTCGGACAGGGCGGGGGAACTATGGCTACACCTTC.

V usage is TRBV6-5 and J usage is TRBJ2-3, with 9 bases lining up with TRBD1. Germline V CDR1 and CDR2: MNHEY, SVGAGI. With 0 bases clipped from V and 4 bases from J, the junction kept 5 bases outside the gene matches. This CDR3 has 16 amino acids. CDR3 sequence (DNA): TGTGCCAGCAGTTACTCCGGGACAGGGTTAGCAGATACGCAGTATTTT. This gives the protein CASSYSGTGLADTQYF.

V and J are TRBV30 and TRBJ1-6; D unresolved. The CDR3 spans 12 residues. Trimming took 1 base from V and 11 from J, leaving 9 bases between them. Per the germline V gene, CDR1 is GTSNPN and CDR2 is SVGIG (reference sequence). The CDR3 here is CAWSEGGAPLHF. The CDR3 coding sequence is TGTGCCTGGAGTGAAGGAGGAGCACCCCTCCACTTT.

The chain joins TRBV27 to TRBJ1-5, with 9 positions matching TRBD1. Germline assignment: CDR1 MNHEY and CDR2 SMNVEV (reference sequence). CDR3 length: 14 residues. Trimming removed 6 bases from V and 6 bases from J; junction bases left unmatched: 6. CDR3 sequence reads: CASSDGTGFQPQHF. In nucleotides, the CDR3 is TGTGCCAGCAGCGATGGGACAGGGTTTCAGCCCCAGCATTTT.

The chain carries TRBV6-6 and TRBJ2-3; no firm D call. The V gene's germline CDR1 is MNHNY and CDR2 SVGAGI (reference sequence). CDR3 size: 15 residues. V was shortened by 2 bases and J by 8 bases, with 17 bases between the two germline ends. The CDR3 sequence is CASSYPPLGDGTQYF. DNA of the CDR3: TGTGCCAGCAGTTACCCACCCCTAGGCGATGGTACGCAGTATTTT.

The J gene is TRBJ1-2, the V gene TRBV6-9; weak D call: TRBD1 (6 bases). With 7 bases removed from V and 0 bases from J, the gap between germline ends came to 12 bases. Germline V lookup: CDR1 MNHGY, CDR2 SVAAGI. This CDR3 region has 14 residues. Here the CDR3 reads CASIGRTANYGYTF. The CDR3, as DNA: TGTGCCAGCATAGGACGGACAGCTAACTATGGCTACACCTTC.

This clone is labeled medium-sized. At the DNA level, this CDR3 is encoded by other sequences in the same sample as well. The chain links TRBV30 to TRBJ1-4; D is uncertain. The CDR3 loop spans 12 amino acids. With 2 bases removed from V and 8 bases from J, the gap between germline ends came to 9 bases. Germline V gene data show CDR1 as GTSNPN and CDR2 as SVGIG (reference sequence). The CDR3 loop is CAWSTLREKLFF. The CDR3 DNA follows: TGTGCCTGGAGTACACTAAGGGAAAAACTGTTTTTT.

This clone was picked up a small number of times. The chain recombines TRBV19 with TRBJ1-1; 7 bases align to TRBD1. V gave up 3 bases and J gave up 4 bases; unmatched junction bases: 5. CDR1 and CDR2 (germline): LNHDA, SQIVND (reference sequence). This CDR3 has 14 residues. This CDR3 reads CASSMAAGGTEAFF. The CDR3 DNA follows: TGTGCCAGTAGTATGGCGGCAGGGGGCACTGAAGCTTTCTTT.

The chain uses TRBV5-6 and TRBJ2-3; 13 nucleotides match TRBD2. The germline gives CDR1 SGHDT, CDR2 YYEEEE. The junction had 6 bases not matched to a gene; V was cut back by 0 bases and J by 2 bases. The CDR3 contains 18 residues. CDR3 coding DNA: TGTGCCAGCAGCTTGGTGGGTGGACTAGCGGGAGCCACAGATACGCAGTATTTT. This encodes CASSLVGGLAGATDTQYF.

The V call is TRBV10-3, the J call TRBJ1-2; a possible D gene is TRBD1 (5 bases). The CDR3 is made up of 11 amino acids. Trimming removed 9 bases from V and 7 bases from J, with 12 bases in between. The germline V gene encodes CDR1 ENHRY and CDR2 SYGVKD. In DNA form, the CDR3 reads TGTGCCATAGGTCAGGGTCGTGGCTACACCTTC. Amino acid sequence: CAIGQGRGYTF.

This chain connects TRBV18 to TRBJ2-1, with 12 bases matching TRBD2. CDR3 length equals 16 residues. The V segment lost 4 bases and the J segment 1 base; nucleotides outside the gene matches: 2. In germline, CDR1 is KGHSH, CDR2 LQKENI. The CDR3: CASSLLAGGSYNEQFF. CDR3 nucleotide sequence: TGTGCCAGCTCACTACTAGCGGGAGGTTCCTACAATGAGCAGTTCTTC. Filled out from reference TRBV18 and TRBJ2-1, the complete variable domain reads NAGVMQNPRHLVRRRGQEARLRCSPMKGHSHVYWYRQLPEEGLKFMVYLQKENIIDESGMPKERFSAEFPKEGPSILRIQQVVRGDSAAYFCASSLLAGGSYNEQFFGPGTRLTVL.

The chain's CDR3 is CASSLALAGGLREQYF. CDR3 in DNA: TGTGCCAGCAGCTTGGCCCTAGCGGGAGGGTTGCGGGAGCAGTACTTC. The chain recombines TRBV5-5 with TRBJ2-7; 12 positions match TRBD2. This CDR3 is 16 amino acids long. Losses at the gene ends were 0 bases for V and 7 bases for J; bases not matched to a gene: 8. Germline V CDR1 and CDR2: SGHKS, YYEKEE (reference sequence).

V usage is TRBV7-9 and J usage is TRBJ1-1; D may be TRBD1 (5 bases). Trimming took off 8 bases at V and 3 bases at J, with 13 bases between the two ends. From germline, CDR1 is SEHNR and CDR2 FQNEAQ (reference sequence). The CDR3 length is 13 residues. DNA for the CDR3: TGTGCCAGCGGAGGGACGGCCCACACTGAAGCTTTCTTT. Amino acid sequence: CASGGTAHTEAFF.

The CDR3 DNA reads TGTGCCAGCAGCCTCGGACTAGCGGGAGCCACAGATACGCAGTATTTT. Protein product: CASSLGLAGATDTQYF. The chain couples TRBV14 to TRBJ2-3; 13 nucleotides match TRBD2. The V segment lost 4 bases and the J segment 2 bases; nucleotides outside the gene matches: 3. The CDR3 consists of 16 residues. In germline, CDR1 is SGHDN, CDR2 FVKESK.

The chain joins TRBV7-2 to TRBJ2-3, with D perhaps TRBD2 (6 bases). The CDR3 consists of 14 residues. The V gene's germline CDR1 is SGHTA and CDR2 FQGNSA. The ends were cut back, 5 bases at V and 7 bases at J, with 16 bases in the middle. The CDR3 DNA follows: TGTGCCAGCAGCCCTACCGCGGGATTGAATACGCAGTATTTT. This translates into CASSPTAGLNTQYF. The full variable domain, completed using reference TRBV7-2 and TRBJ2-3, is GAGVSQSPSNKVTEKGKDVELRCDPISGHTALYWYRQSLGQGLEFLIYFQGNSAPDKSGLPSDRFSAERTGGSVSTLTIQRTQQEDSAVYLCASSPTAGLNTQYFGPGTRLTVL.

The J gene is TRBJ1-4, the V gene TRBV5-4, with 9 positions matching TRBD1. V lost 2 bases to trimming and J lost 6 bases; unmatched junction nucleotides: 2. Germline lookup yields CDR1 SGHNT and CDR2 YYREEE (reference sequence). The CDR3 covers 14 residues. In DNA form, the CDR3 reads TGTGCCAGCAGCTTCGGGACAGGGCATGAAAAACTGTTTTTT. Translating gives CASSFGTGHEKLFF.

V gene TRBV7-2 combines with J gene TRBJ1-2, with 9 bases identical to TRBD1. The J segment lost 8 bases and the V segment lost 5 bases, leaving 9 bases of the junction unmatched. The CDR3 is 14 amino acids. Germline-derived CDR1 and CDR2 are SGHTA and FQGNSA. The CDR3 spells CASSPGQGRLGYTF. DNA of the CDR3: TGTGCCAGCAGCCCCGGACAGGGGAGACTCGGCTACACCTTC.

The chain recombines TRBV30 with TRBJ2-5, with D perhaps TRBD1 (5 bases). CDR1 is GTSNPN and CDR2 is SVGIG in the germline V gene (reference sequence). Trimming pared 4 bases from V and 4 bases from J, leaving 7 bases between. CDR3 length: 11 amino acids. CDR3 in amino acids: CAWTQGETQYF. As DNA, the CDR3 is TGTGCCTGGACCCAGGGAGAGACCCAGTACTTC.

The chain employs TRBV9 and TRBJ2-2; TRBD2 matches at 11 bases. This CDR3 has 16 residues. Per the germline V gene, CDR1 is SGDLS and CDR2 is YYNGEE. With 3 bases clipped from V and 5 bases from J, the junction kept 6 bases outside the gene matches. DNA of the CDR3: TGTGCCAGCAGCGCGCGACTAGCGGGGTCGACCGGGGAGCTGTTTTTT. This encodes CASSARLAGSTGELFF.

Here the CDR3 reads CASSPLPRGQGSYEQYF. The CDR3 nucleotides read TGTGCCAGCTCACCCCTGCCTAGGGGACAGGGATCCTACGAGCAGTACTTC. V usage is TRBV18 and J usage is TRBJ2-7; 9 nucleotides align to TRBD1. CDR3 size: 17 residues. CDR1 and CDR2 from the germline V gene are KGHSH and LQKENI. V lost 3 bases and J lost 1; bases outside the gene matches: 10. Variable domain in full (rest from reference TRBV18 and TRBJ2-7): NAGVMQNPRHLVRRRGQEARLRCSPMKGHSHVYWYRQLPEEGLKFMVYLQKENIIDESGMPKERFSAEFPKEGPSILRIQQVVRGDSAAYFCASSPLPRGQGSYEQYFGPGTRLTVT.

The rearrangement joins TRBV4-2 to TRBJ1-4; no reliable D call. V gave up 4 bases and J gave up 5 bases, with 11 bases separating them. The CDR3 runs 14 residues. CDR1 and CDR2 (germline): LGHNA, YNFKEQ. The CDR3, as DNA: TGTGCCAGCAGCCCAGATTTGAGAAATGAAAAACTGTTTTTT. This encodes CASSPDLRNEKLFF.

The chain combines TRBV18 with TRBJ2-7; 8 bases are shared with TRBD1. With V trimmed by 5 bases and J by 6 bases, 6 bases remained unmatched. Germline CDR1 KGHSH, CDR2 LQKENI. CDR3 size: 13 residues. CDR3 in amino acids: CASSSDTGGEQYF. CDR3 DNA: TGTGCCAGCTCATCCGATACAGGGGGCGAGCAGTACTTC.

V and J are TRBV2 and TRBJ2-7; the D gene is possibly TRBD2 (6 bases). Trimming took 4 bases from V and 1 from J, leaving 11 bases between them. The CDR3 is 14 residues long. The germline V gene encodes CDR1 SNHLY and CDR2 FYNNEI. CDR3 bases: TGTGCCAGCAGTGTTGGGACTTTGTCCTACGAGCAGTACGTC. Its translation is CASSVGTLSYEQYV.

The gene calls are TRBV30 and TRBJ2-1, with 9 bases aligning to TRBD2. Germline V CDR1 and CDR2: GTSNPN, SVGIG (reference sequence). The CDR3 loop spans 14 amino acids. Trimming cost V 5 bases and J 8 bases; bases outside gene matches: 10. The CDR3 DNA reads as TGTGCCTGGGGGCGGGCGGGAGGGCCCCATGAGCAGTTCTTC. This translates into CAWGRAGGPHEQFF.

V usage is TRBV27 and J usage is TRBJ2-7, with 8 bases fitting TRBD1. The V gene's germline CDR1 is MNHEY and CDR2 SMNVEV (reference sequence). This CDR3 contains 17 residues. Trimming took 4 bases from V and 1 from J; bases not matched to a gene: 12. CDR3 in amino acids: CASSSPPDRGLSYEQYF. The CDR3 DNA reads TGTGCCAGCAGTTCCCCGCCCGACAGGGGCCTTTCCTACGAGCAGTACTTC.

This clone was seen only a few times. The CDR3 nucleotides are TGTGCCAGCAGTTTTCCGGGACAGGGAGGCTACACCTTC. Protein sequence: CASSFPGQGGYTF. The chain carries TRBV28 and TRBJ1-2; TRBD1 agrees at 9 bases. Germline values: CDR1 MDHEN, CDR2 SYDVKM. The CDR3 contains 13 residues. Trimming cost V 3 bases and J 8 bases; bases outside gene matches: 4.

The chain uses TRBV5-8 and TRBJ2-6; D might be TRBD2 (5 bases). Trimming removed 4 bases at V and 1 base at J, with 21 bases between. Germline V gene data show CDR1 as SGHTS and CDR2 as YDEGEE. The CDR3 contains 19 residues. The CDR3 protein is CASSAYLRVGISGANVLTF. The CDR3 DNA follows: TGTGCCAGCAGCGCCTACCTGCGGGTAGGGATTTCTGGGGCCAACGTCCTGACTTTC.

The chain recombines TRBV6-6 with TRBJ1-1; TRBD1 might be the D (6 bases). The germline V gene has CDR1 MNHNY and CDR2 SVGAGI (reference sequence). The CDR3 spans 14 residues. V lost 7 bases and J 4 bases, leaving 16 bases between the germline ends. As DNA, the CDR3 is TGTGCCAGCAAACGGGACAACTCAGGCACTGAAGCTTTCTTT. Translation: CASKRDNSGTEAFF.

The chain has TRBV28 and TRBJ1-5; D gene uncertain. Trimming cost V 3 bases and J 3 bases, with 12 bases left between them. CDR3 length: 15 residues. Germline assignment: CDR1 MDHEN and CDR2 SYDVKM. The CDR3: CASSFLLTSNQPQHF. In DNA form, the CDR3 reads TGTGCCAGCAGTTTTCTCTTGACATCCAATCAGCCCCAGCATTTT.

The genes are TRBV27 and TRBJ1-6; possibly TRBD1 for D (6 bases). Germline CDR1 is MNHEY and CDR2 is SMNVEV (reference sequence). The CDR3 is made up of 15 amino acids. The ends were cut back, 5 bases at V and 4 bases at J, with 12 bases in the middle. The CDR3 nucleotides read TGTGCCAGCAGTAAACTGACAGGTTATAATTCACCCCTCCACTTT. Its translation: CASSKLTGYNSPLHF.

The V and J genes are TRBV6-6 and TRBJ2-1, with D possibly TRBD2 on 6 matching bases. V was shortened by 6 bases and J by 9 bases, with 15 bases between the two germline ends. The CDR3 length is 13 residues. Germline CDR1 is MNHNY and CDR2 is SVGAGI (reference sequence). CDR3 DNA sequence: TGTGCCAGCAGATCCGGGACTGCCAGTGAGCAGTTCTTC. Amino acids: CASRSGTASEQFF.

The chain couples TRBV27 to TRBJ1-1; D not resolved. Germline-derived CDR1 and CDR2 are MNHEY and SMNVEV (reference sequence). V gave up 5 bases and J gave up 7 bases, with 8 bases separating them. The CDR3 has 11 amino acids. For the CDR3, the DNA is TGTGCCAGCAGTACGGGAGGTGAAGCTTTCTTT. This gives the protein CASSTGGEAFF.